Listed here are 32 T cell receptor beta chains from one sample, sequenced in a study of molecular identifiers for immune sequencing clone quantification. Each CDR3 protein is one row after TCRdb ran MiXCR on the PCR reads. The sample has more than 550,000 distinct CDR3 sequences, about 25% seen once; the top ten hold about 0.84%. The sample was naive CD8+ T cells from blood, with Jurkat cell RNA spiked in. The sample's subset: FACS-sorted CD8+CD4-CCR7+CD45RA+ naive T cells. These receptors all stem from a human donor in good health. Some libraries in this study had Jurkat cell RNA spiked in.

This clonotype was detected a few times. The chain recombines TRBV4-3 with TRBJ2-3, with 8 bases identical to TRBD1. CDR3 length: 19 residues. CDR1 LGHNA and CDR2 YSLEER come from the germline V gene. V shed 4 bases and J 3 bases; nucleotides not matched to a gene: 18. DNA of the CDR3: TGCGCCAGCAGCCCATCAAGGACAGGGAGGAGAGTAGGAACAGATACGCAGTATTTT. Its translation is CASSPSRTGRRVGTDTQYF.

For this clonotype: A much larger clone is a single base away; this may be a read error. This rearrangement joins TRBV2 to TRBJ2-7; D is possibly TRBD2 (7 bases). Trimming pared 6 bases from V and 13 bases from J, leaving 16 bases between. CDR3 length equals 11 residues. Looked up from germline, CDR1 is SNHLY and CDR2 is FYNNEI. The chain's CDR3 is CASSQGGGRYF. DNA for the CDR3: TGTGCCAGCAGCCAAGGGGGGGGTCGATACTTC.

The table lists this clonotype with many counts. The chain has TRBV29-1 and TRBJ1-2; D call uncertain. V lost 2 bases and J 5 bases, leaving 12 bases between the germline ends. Germline V gene lookup returns CDR1 SQVTM and CDR2 ANQGSEA. The CDR3 contains 13 residues. The CDR3 DNA follows: TGCAGCGTTGAAACGCCGCTCCTTTATGGCTACACCTTC. The encoded protein is CSVETPLLYGYTF. The whole variable domain, filled in from reference TRBV29-1 and TRBJ1-2, reads SAVISQKPSRDICQRGTSLTIQCQVDSQVTMMFWYRQQPGQSLTLIATANQGSEATYESGFVIDKFPISRPNLTFSTLTVSNMSPEDSSIYLCSVETPLLYGYTFGSGTRLTVV.

This clonotype has ten or more counts. The chain recombines TRBV9 with TRBJ2-2; D uncertain. This CDR3 is 13 amino acids long. Trimming stripped 4 bases from V and 6 bases from J, with 10 bases between. CDR1 SGDLS and CDR2 YYNGEE come from the germline V gene. The CDR3 region has the DNA TGTGCCAGCAGCCCTTTGTTGTCCGGGGAGCTGTTTTTT. Translation: CASSPLLSGELFF. The full variable domain, completed using reference TRBV9 and TRBJ2-2, is DSGVTQTPKHLITATGQRVTLRCSPRSGDLSVYWYQQSLDQGLQFLIQYYNGEERAKGNILERFSAQQFPDLHSELNLSSLELGDSALYFCASSPLLSGELFFGEGSRLTVL.

The sample holds a few counts of this clonotype. This may arise from a read error, as a much more abundant clone is one base away. The rearrangement links TRBV29-1 to TRBJ2-7; 9 positions match TRBD2. Germline V CDR1 and CDR2: SQVTM, ANQGSEA. There are 15 residues in the CDR3. The chain's CDR3 is CSVVPGTSWNYEQCF. The CDR3, as DNA: TGCAGCGTTGTTCCCGGGACTAGCTGGAACTACGAGCAGTGCTTC.

Comment on this clonotype: A much larger clone sits a single nucleotide away, making a read error possible. The chain recombines TRBV25-1 with TRBJ2-7; 8 nucleotides agree with TRBD1. Germline V gene sequence: CDR1 MGHDK, CDR2 SYGVNS. V lost 6 bases, J lost 5 bases, and 9 bases stayed unmatched. The CDR3 extends over 14 amino acids. CDR3 nucleotide sequence: TGTGCCAGCAGAAGAGGACAGGGATGGGACGAGCAGTACTTC. It yields the protein CASRRGQGWDEQYF.

This chain uses TRBV18 with TRBJ2-3; no firm D call. V shed 9 bases and J shed 1 base, with 23 bases lying between them. The length of the CDR3 is 17 residues. In germline, CDR1 is KGHSH, CDR2 LQKENI. The CDR3 protein is CARNTPRVLTRTDTQYF. Here the CDR3 DNA reads TGTGCCAGGAACACCCCCCGAGTACTCACCCGCACAGATACGCAGTATTTT.

The sample holds a few counts of this clonotype. The V gene is TRBV28, the J gene TRBJ1-5, with D perhaps TRBD1 (5 bases). The CDR3 spans 16 residues. CDR1 is MDHEN and CDR2 is SYDVKM in the germline V gene. The germline V and J ends were trimmed by 6 bases and 0 bases, with 15 bases remaining between them. CDR3 in DNA: TGTGCCAGCAGCCTCCCGGGGGAAAATAGCAATCAGCCCCAGCATTTT. As protein: CASSLPGENSNQPQHF.

In its sample, this clonotype was seen many times. The V call is TRBV9, the J call TRBJ2-3, with D possibly being TRBD2 (5 bases). Germline V gene sequence: CDR1 SGDLS, CDR2 YYNGEE. V was clipped by 0 bases and J by 5 bases, with 19 bases between them. The CDR3 consists of 17 residues. This CDR3 reads CASSVVPRQDSRDTQYF. The CDR3 DNA is TGTGCCAGCAGCGTAGTGCCCCGCCAGGACTCCAGAGATACGCAGTATTTT.

This chain joins TRBV29-1 and TRBJ1-4; unclear D gene. CDR3 length: 16 residues. Germline assignment: CDR1 SQVTM and CDR2 ANQGSEA. The V end was cut by 0 bases, the J end by 7 bases, with 18 bases between. CDR3 sequence reads: CSVEDPLTPDGEKLFF. CDR3 in DNA: TGCAGCGTTGAAGATCCACTGACGCCCGACGGTGAAAAACTGTTTTTT.

This clonotype was seen a few times. The chain employs TRBV6-2 or TRBV6-3 and TRBJ1-1; tentatively, D is TRBD1 (6 bases). Deletions cut 4 bases from V and 2 bases from J, with 20 bases between. Germline CDR1 is MNHEY and CDR2 is SVGEGT. This CDR3 spans 17 amino acids. The CDR3 is CASSFNLWGAFNTEAFF. The CDR3 region has the DNA TGTGCCAGCAGTTTCAACTTATGGGGGGCTTTTAACACTGAAGCTTTCTTT.

In the case of this clonotype: This could be a read error, since a much larger clone is one nucleotide away. The gene calls are TRBV27 and TRBJ1-5, with D possibly matching TRBD1 (5 bases). In germline, CDR1 is MNHEY, CDR2 SMNVEV (reference sequence). CDR3 size: 14 residues. The CDR3 region is CASGGVYSNQSQHF. CDR3 nucleotides: TGTGCCAGCGGGGGGGTATATAGCAATCAGTCCCAGCATTTT.

V gene TRBV6-2 or TRBV6-3 combines with J gene TRBJ2-5, with 7 nucleotides matching TRBD1. The CDR3 is 15 amino acids. Trimming removed 6 bases from V and 1 base from J; junction bases left unmatched: 8. Looked up from germline, CDR1 is MNHEY and CDR2 is SVGEGT. CDR3 nucleotides: TGTGCCAGCAGCTCGCGAGGGGACAGCCAAGAGACCCAGTACTTC. Its protein is CASSSRGDSQETQYF.

This clonotype was detected many times. This sequence joins TRBV28 and TRBJ2-7; tentatively, D is TRBD2 (6 bases). CDR1 and CDR2 (germline): MDHEN, SYDVKM. The CDR3 contains 12 residues. V was shortened by 5 bases and J by 7 bases, with 12 bases between the two germline ends. CDR3 nucleotide sequence: TGTGCCAGCAGTATACTCGCGGGGGAGCAGTACTTC. Encoded protein: CASSILAGEQYF.

This clonotype was counted between two and nine times. J is TRBJ2-5 and V is TRBV28; maybe TRBD2 (8 bases). V was trimmed by 6 bases and J by 5 bases, leaving 16 bases between them. The CDR3 sequence is 14 residues long. Germline V gene data show CDR1 as MDHEN and CDR2 as SYDVKM. In DNA, the CDR3 is TGTGCCAGCAGGCGGACAGGCGGGAGGGAGACCCAGTACTTC. It translates to CASRRTGGRETQYF.

The chain combines TRBV6-2 or TRBV6-3 with TRBJ2-5, with 7 bases lining up with TRBD2. The germline CDR1 and CDR2 sequences are MNHEY and SVGEGT. After removal of 7 bases from V and 2 bases from J, the junction contained 10 bases not matched to a gene. The CDR3 has 15 amino acids. The CDR3 sequence is CASTLRASGQETQYF. As DNA, the CDR3 is TGTGCCAGCACCCTCCGGGCTAGCGGTCAAGAGACCCAGTACTTC.

This clonotype was observed many times. The rearrangement joins TRBV6-2 or TRBV6-3 to TRBJ1-1; 8 bases are a match to TRBD1. V was clipped by 2 bases and J by 5 bases; unmatched bases: 10. The CDR3 has 16 amino acids. Germline V CDR1 and CDR2: MNHEY, SVGEGT. The CDR3 coding sequence is TGTGCCAGCAGTTACGAAACTACAGGGGGAATTACTGAAGCTTTCTTT. Protein product: CASSYETTGGITEAFF.

This clonotype showed up just a few times. The chain employs TRBV13 and TRBJ2-7; TRBD1 matches at 9 bases. After removal of 8 bases from V and 0 bases from J, the junction contained 8 bases not matched to a gene. Germline V CDR1 and CDR2: PRHDT, FYEKMQ (reference sequence). The CDR3 is 15 amino acids. The chain's CDR3 is CASGQGPQSSYEQYF. The CDR3 DNA follows: TGTGCCAGCGGACAGGGGCCGCAAAGCTCCTACGAGCAGTACTTC.

As to this clonotype: Possible read error: a much larger clone is one base away. The chain is built from TRBV30 and TRBJ1-5; D unclear. CDR1 and CDR2 (germline): GTSNPN, SVGIG (reference sequence). Trimming took 2 bases from V and 5 from J, leaving 13 bases between them. The CDR3 totals 14 residues. This CDR3 reads CAWSFTTSDQPQHF. The DNA for the CDR3 is TGTGCCTGGAGTTTTACAACCTCTGATCAGCCCCAGCATTTT. Looking up the rest from reference TRBV30 and TRBJ1-5 gives the full variable domain: SQTIHQWPATLVQPVGSPLSLECTVEGTSNPNLYWYRQAAGRGLQLLFYSVGIGQISSEVPQNLSASRPQDRQFILSSKKLLLSDSGFYLCAWSFTTSDQPQHFGDGTRLSIL.

The rearrangement links TRBV19 to TRBJ1-1; possible D gene TRBD1, 5 bases. With 1 base removed from V and 3 bases from J, the gap between germline ends came to 12 bases. CDR3 size: 15 residues. Germline-derived CDR1 and CDR2 are LNHDA and SQIVND (reference sequence). This CDR3 is CASSIGLGTDTEAFF. Written as DNA, the CDR3 is TGTGCCAGTAGTATAGGATTGGGGACGGACACTGAAGCTTTCTTT.

This clonotype turned up a few times. The chain links TRBV11-2 to TRBJ2-7; 7 positions match TRBD2. Germline V gives CDR1 SGHAT, CDR2 FQNNGV. This CDR3 is built from 14 residues. J gave up 2 bases and V 5 bases, and 6 bases lay outside the gene matches. Here the CDR3 reads CASSGGGYTYEQYF. The CDR3 nucleotides are TGTGCCAGCAGCGGGGGGGGGTATACCTACGAGCAGTACTTC.

The V call is TRBV30, the J call TRBJ1-1; no firm D call. CDR1 is GTSNPN and CDR2 is SVGIG in the germline V gene (reference sequence). This CDR3 is 13 amino acids long. V lost 2 bases and J 3 bases, leaving 10 bases between the germline ends. Here the CDR3 DNA reads TGTGCCTGGAGTAAACATATGGACACTGAAGCTTTCTTT. This codes for CAWSKHMDTEAFF. Based on the CDR3 plus reference TRBV30 and TRBJ1-1, the full variable domain is SQTIHQWPATLVQPVGSPLSLECTVEGTSNPNLYWYRQAAGRGLQLLFYSVGIGQISSEVPQNLSASRPQDRQFILSSKKLLLSDSGFYLCAWSKHMDTEAFFGQGTRLTVV.

This clonotype was counted ten times or more. This rearrangement joins TRBV20-1 to TRBJ2-7, with 8 bases fitting TRBD1. Trimming at V came to 0 bases and at J to 1 base, leaving 2 bases not matched to a gene. Germline V gives CDR1 DFQATT, CDR2 SNEGSKA (reference sequence). The CDR3 extends over 14 amino acids. CDR3 in amino acids: CSARDWTGSYEQYF. DNA for the CDR3: TGCAGTGCTAGAGATTGGACAGGGTCCTACGAGCAGTACTTC.

Note on this clonotype: One end of the junction does not line up with germline, which may come from a read error. The chain couples TRBV28 to TRBJ2-7; D is perhaps TRBD1 or TRBD2 (5 bases each). The germline gives CDR1 MDHEN, CDR2 SYDVKM. This CDR3 has 15 residues. CDR3 amino acids: CARSFRGILFDEQYF. The CDR3 nucleotides read TGTGCCCGCAGTTTCCGGGGCATCCTATTTGACGAGCAGTACTTC.

The CDR3 loop reads CASSVEGLAGRLNTEAFF. DNA of the CDR3: TGTGCCAGCAGCGTAGAAGGTTTGGCAGGGCGTTTGAACACTGAAGCTTTCTTT. The genes are TRBV9 and TRBJ1-1; TRBD1 might be the D (5 bases). The germline V gene encodes CDR1 SGDLS and CDR2 YYNGEE. There are 18 residues in the CDR3. V was pared by 0 bases and J by 0 bases, with 18 bases between.

This chain joins TRBV4-1 and TRBJ2-3; TRBD2 aligns across 7 bases. CDR3 length: 16 amino acids. V lost 4 bases to trimming and J lost 0 bases; unmatched junction nucleotides: 7. Germline V CDR1 and CDR2: MGHRA, YSYEKL. This CDR3 is CASSPGGFFSTDTQYF. CDR3 in DNA: TGCGCCAGCAGCCCCGGGGGGTTCTTCAGCACAGATACGCAGTATTTT.

This clonotype has at least ten counts. The chain links TRBV7-3 to TRBJ2-7, with D perhaps matching TRBD2 (6 bases). With 4 bases removed from V and 7 bases from J, the gap between germline ends came to 23 bases. Germline V gene lookup returns CDR1 SGHTA and CDR2 FQGTGA. This CDR3 comprises 16 residues. In DNA, the CDR3 is TGTGCCAGCAGCTCCCTCGTTCTTAGCGGTCTGGGGGAGCAGTACTTC. Its translation: CASSSLVLSGLGEQYF.

The genes are TRBV4-3 and TRBJ2-7; 8 positions match TRBD1. Germline-derived CDR1 and CDR2 are LGHNA and YSLEER. The V gene end was trimmed by 3 bases and the J gene end by 3 bases; junction bases not matched to a gene: 16. CDR3 length: 18 residues. Here the CDR3 DNA reads TGCGCCAGCAGCCAGACTCGGCCGGGACAGGTGTCCTTCTACGAGCAGTACTTC. It codes for CASSQTRPGQVSFYEQYF.

Of note for this clonotype: This may stem from a read error, because a much larger clone lies one nucleotide away. V usage is TRBV27 and J usage is TRBJ1-2; no reliable D call. The V and J ends lost 6 bases and 2 bases respectively, with 4 bases between them. This CDR3 is 11 amino acids long. CDR1 and CDR2 from the germline V gene are MNHEY and SMNVEV (reference sequence). CDR3 in DNA: TGTGCCAGCAGGGCCAACTATGGCTACACCTTC. This codes for CASRANYGYTF.

This clonotype was seen a few times. The CDR3 loop reads CASSLIAEAYNEQFF. The CDR3 DNA reads as TGTGCCAGCAGCTTAATAGCGGAAGCCTACAATGAGCAGTTCTTC. This rearrangement joins TRBV7-6 to TRBJ2-1; a possible D gene is TRBD2 (6 bases). Germline CDR1 SGHVS, CDR2 FNYEAQ. The CDR3 length is 15 residues. The V end was cut by 2 bases, the J end by 2 bases, with 10 bases between. The variable domain in full, completed from reference TRBV7-6 and TRBJ2-1, reads GAGVSQSPRYKVTKRGQDVALRCDPISGHVSLYWYRQALGQGPEFLTYFNYEAQQDKSGLPNDRFSAERPEGSISTLTIQRTEQRDSAMYRCASSLIAEAYNEQFFGPGTRLTVL.

The J gene is TRBJ2-3, the V gene TRBV7-9; D not certain. The length of the CDR3 is 17 residues. Trimming took off 5 bases at V and 2 bases at J, with 20 bases between the two ends. CDR1 and CDR2 (germline): SEHNR, FQNEAQ (reference sequence). CDR3 DNA sequence: TGTGCCAGCAGCCCCCCCGTACGGGCGCGAACCACAGATACGCAGTATTTT. Protein: CASSPPVRARTTDTQYF.

The chain uses TRBV6-6 and TRBJ2-7; D is uncertain. V shed 2 bases and J shed 6 bases, with 14 bases lying between them. This CDR3 comprises 14 residues. Per the germline V gene, CDR1 is MNHNY and CDR2 is SVGAGI (reference sequence). The CDR3: CASSYSSHEPEQYF. For the CDR3, the DNA is TGTGCCAGCAGTTACAGCTCTCACGAGCCCGAGCAGTACTTC.